The TCR beta chain under discussion was sequenced for a study of CD8+ T cells in alopecia areata. Study as a whole: Severity of treated patients was scored by affected scalp percentage.

Treatment specified: oral pan-JAK inhibitor, 5-10 mg twice daily. Sequencing templates came from extracted RNA that was reverse transcribed into cDNA. This table comes from immunoSEQ multiplex PCR, and its TCRdb copy is limited to in-frame clones, with some not included. Of over 150,000 clones detected, around 59% appear once; the ten largest clones hold 12% to 15%. The V gene end was trimmed by 4 bases and the J gene end by 2 bases; junction bases not matched to a gene: 3. Germline values: CDR1 SGHDN, CDR2 FVKESK. This CDR3 spans 14 amino acids. The receptor was derived from a human donor with alopecia areata. This specimen consisted of CD4+ T cells sorted from blood, obtained at week 24, from a patient treated with tofacitinib. The rearrangement uses TRBV14 and TRBJ2-7; TRBD2 matches at 9 bases. CDR3 DNA: TGTGCCAGCAGCCGAGCGGGGGGTGCCTACGAGCAGTACTTC. It codes for CASSRAGGAYEQYF. Complete variable domain (other parts from reference TRBV14 and TRBJ2-7): EAGVTQFPSHSVIEKGQTVTLRCDPISGHDNLYWYRRVMGKEIKFLLHFVKESKQDESGMPNNRFLAERTGGTYSTLKVQPAELEDSGVYFCASSRAGGAYEQYFGPGTRLTVT.